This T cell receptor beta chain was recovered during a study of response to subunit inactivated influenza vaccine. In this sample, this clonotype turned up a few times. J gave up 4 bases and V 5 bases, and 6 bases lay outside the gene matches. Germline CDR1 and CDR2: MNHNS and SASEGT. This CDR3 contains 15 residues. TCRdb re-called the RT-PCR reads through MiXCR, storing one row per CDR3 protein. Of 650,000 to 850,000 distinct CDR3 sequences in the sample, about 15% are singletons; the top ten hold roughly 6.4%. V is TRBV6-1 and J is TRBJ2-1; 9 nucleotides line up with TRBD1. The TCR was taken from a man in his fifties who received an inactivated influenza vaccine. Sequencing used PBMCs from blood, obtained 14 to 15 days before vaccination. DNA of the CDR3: TGTGCCAGCAGTCAGGGGACAGGGCGATACAATGAGCAGTTCTTC. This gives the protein CASSQGTGRYNEQFF.